This TCR beta chain originates from a study of blood T cell repertoires in COVID-19. Study summary: Spain, Italy and the United States supplied samples that represented acute and convalescent COVID-19.

V lost 2 bases, J lost 2 bases, and 4 bases stayed unmatched. CDR3 length: 15 residues. CDR1 MNHEY and CDR2 SVGEGT come from the germline V gene. Sequencing was performed with immunoSEQ multiplex PCR; in TCRdb, only in-frame clones are kept and a portion is missing. The table lists 100,000 to 150,000 clones, approximately 85% of them singletons, with approximately 3.5% in the top ten. This rearrangement joins TRBV6-2 or TRBV6-3 to TRBJ2-5; 8 nucleotides line up with TRBD2. This sequence was found in a woman of 80 years or more with COVID-19, enrolled during active disease. Sequencing used peripheral blood. The CDR3: CASSYAGGGQETQYF. As DNA, the CDR3 is TGTGCCAGCAGTTACGCGGGCGGGGGGCAAGAGACCCAGTACTTC.